Below are 8 T cell receptor beta chains sequenced from a single sample in a study of cytomegalovirus exposure and HLA in healthy donors. Primers included in the PCR were 60 Vbeta and 13 Jbeta primers. Profiling relied on immunoSEQ multiplex PCR, and the TCRdb table lists in-frame clones only, not all of them. The sample comprises approximately 110,000 clones, around 77% of which are singletons, and 9.5% to 15% rests with the top ten. The source material was PBMCs. The receptors were gathered from a woman between 40 and 55 years old in good health and CMV-seropositive.

The J gene is TRBJ2-1, the V gene TRBV5-4; 9 nucleotides agree with TRBD2. The CDR3 loop spans 16 amino acids. The J segment lost 2 bases and the V segment lost 4 bases, leaving 7 bases of the junction unmatched. Germline CDR1 is SGHNT and CDR2 is YYREEE (reference sequence). CDR3: CASSQRLAAAYNEQFF. CDR3 bases: TGTGCCAGCAGCCAAAGACTAGCGGCGGCCTACAATGAGCAGTTCTTC.

The chain uses TRBV5-1 and TRBJ2-3, with 14 bases that match TRBD2. This CDR3 has 16 residues. Germline V gene data show CDR1 as SGHRS and CDR2 as YFSETQ. J gave up 4 bases and V 4 bases, and 5 bases lay outside the gene matches. The CDR3 DNA reads TGCGCCAGCAGCCTGGGACTAGCGGGAGAGTCAGATACGCAGTATTTT. Residues: CASSLGLAGESDTQYF.

The genes are TRBV30 and TRBJ2-2; TRBD1 matches 8 bases. The CDR3 length is 14 residues. V lost 3 bases, J lost 2 bases, and 2 bases stayed unmatched. Germline V lookup: CDR1 GTSNPN, CDR2 SVGIG (reference sequence). CDR3 DNA sequence: TGTGCCTGGAGACAGGGGGTAAACACCGGGGAGCTGTTTTTT. Amino acids: CAWRQGVNTGELFF.

The J gene is TRBJ1-2, the V gene TRBV5-4; TRBD1 is a possible D gene (6 bases). V lost 4 bases and J lost 2, with 15 bases in between. CDR3 size: 15 residues. CDR1 and CDR2 from the germline V gene are SGHNT and YYREEE (reference sequence). CDR3: CASSTEQGSNYGYTF. The DNA for the CDR3 is TGTGCCAGCAGCACGGAACAGGGCTCAAACTATGGCTACACCTTC.

This clone was seen only a few times. The J gene is TRBJ1-2, the V gene TRBV6-6, with 7 bases lining up with TRBD1. V gave up 5 bases and J gave up 0 bases; unmatched junction bases: 0. Germline CDR1 is MNHNY and CDR2 is SVGAGI (reference sequence). This CDR3 spans 13 amino acids. The CDR3 DNA reads TGTGCCAGCAGTCAGGGGGCTAACTATGGCTACACCTTC. Translated: CASSQGANYGYTF.

This clone appeared once. V usage is TRBV5-5 and J usage is TRBJ2-7; 8 bases line up with TRBD1. Trimming cost V 1 base and J 9 bases; bases outside gene matches: 12. Germline CDR1 and CDR2: SGHKS and YYEKEE (reference sequence). The CDR3 is made up of 15 amino acids. The CDR3: CASSLTGDRTSAQYF. For the CDR3, the DNA is TGTGCCAGCAGCTTGACAGGGGACAGGACCTCAGCGCAGTACTTC.

This chain links TRBV7-9 with TRBJ2-7, with TRBD2 matching 8 bases. CDR3 length: 14 residues. Germline V gives CDR1 SEHNR, CDR2 FQNEAQ (reference sequence). After removal of 8 bases from V and 5 bases from J, the junction contained 11 bases not matched to a gene. The CDR3 DNA is TGTGCCAGCCGGGGGCGGGAGGAATTTGACGAGCAGTACTTC. It codes for CASRGREEFDEQYF. Supplemented by reference TRBV7-9 and TRBJ2-7, the full variable domain reads DTGVSQNPRHKITKRGQNVTFRCDPISEHNRLYWYRQTLGQGPEFLTYFQNEAQLEKSRLLSDRFSAERPKGSFSTLEIQRTEQGDSAMYLCASRGREEFDEQYFGPGTRLTVT.

This rearrangement joins TRBV7-9 to TRBJ1-5; tentatively, D is TRBD1 (6 bases). The CDR3 loop spans 14 amino acids. From germline, CDR1 is SEHNR and CDR2 FQNEAQ (reference sequence). V was cut by 2 bases and J by 5 bases, with 10 bases left in between. CDR3 sequence (DNA): TGTGCCAGCAGCTTAACAGGGCCTCATCAGCCCCAGCATTTT. Translated, it gives CASSLTGPHQPQHF. Combining the CDR3 with reference TRBV7-9 and TRBJ1-5 gives the whole variable domain DTGVSQNPRHKITKRGQNVTFRCDPISEHNRLYWYRQTLGQGPEFLTYFQNEAQLEKSRLLSDRFSAERPKGSFSTLEIQRTEQGDSAMYLCASSLTGPHQPQHFGDGTRLSIL.